The 4 T cell receptor beta chains below come from one sample, sequenced in a study of OX40 agonist ivuxolimab in advanced cancers. The table came from immunoSEQ multiplex PCR; TCRdb's copy has only in-frame clones and leaves some out. The repertoire holds roughly 100,000 clones, with roughly 90% as singletons. The sample was CD4+ or CD8+ T cells sorted from blood, taken in a trial of the OX40 agonist ivuxolimab. Source of these receptors: an adult with an advanced solid tumor such as melanoma, head and neck, liver or kidney cancer.

For the CDR3, the DNA is TGTGCCAGCATGATTTGGGTGATCGACTGGGGGAAACTGTTTTTT. Translating it yields CASMIWVIDWGKLFF. J is TRBJ1-4 and V is TRBV6-4; D might be TRBD1 (5 bases). The CDR3 runs 15 residues. Trimming took 7 bases from V and 11 from J, leaving 23 bases between them. CDR1 and CDR2 (germline): MRHNA, SNTAGT.

The chain recombines TRBV21-1 with TRBJ1-4; the table's D call TRBD1 went unverified against the DNA. TRBV21-1 corresponds to a pseudogene. The CDR3 length is 19 residues. The CDR3 DNA is TGTGCCAGCAGCAATTGCCATAGACAGGGATTTTTTGTGTCTGAAAAACTGTTTTTT. It codes for CASSNCHRQGFFVSEKLFF.

V gene TRBV30 combines with J gene TRBJ2-1, with D maybe TRBD2 (5 bases). The CDR3 contains 14 residues. Trimming removed 3 bases from V and 4 bases from J, with 13 bases in between. Germline CDR1 reads GTSNPN; CDR2 reads SVGIG (reference sequence). CDR3 sequence reads: CAWRDLGRYNEQFF. DNA for the CDR3: TGTGCCTGGAGGGACTTAGGAAGGTACAATGAGCAGTTCTTC.

This chain uses TRBV29-1 with TRBJ1-2, with D uncertain. CDR3 length equals 11 residues. Germline CDR1 reads SQVTM; CDR2 reads ANQGSEA. The V gene lost 2 bases and the J gene lost 4 bases, with 5 bases spanning the gap. The CDR3 DNA follows: TGCAGCGTTGAATCGGGCTATGGCTACACCTTC. Its translation: CSVESGYGYTF.